Sequencing of this T cell receptor (beta chain) was carried out in a study of T cells of healthy individuals. TCRdb itself ran the 5' RACE reads through MiXCR, one entry per CDR3 protein. Of about 96,000 distinct CDR3 sequences in the sample, approximately 16% were seen once. V dropped 6 bases and J dropped 6 bases, with 22 bases sitting between them. The CDR3 runs 15 residues. CDR1 and CDR2 (germline): SGHRS, YFSETQ. This clonotype was obtained from a human donor in good health. J is TRBJ2-7 and V is TRBV5-1, with D maybe TRBD1 (5 bases). Written as DNA, the CDR3 is TGCGCCAGCACCTCCTTGGGGCAGGGTCCTGGCGAGCAGTACTTC. Protein sequence: CASTSLGQGPGEQYF.